Presented here are 20 T cell receptor beta chains from one specimen sequenced in a study of cytomegalovirus exposure and HLA in healthy donors. The study ran its PCR with 60 Vbeta and 13 Jbeta primers. The data were produced by immunoSEQ multiplex PCR, yet TCRdb's version contains in-frame clones alone and is incomplete. The data contain over 150,000 clones, around 85% of them singletons. Sequenced input: PBMCs. The receptors here all came from a male donor in good health and CMV-seronegative.

This chain joins TRBV27 and TRBJ2-7; 9 bases map to TRBD1. Germline loops: CDR1 MNHEY, CDR2 SMNVEV (reference sequence). The J segment lost 4 bases and the V segment lost 5 bases, leaving 9 bases of the junction unmatched. The CDR3 loop spans 15 amino acids. CDR3 sequence: CASSRPGTGKYEQYF. The CDR3 DNA sequence: TGTGCCAGCAGTCGTCCCGGGACAGGGAAATACGAGCAGTACTTC.

This clone was found once. The chain links TRBV4-1 to TRBJ2-7, with a possible D match to TRBD1 (5 bases). The germline V and J ends were trimmed by 1 base and 2 bases, with 15 bases remaining between them. Germline V CDR1 and CDR2: MGHRA, YSYEKL. The CDR3 is made up of 16 amino acids. CDR3 DNA sequence: TGCGCCAGCAGCCAAGTACAGGAAGTAGGGACCTACGAGCAGTACTTC. As protein: CASSQVQEVGTYEQYF.

The chain links TRBV6-6 to TRBJ2-3; 8 positions agree with TRBD2. The J segment lost 4 bases and the V segment lost 2 bases, leaving 5 bases of the junction unmatched. There are 15 residues in the CDR3. Germline assignment: CDR1 MNHNY and CDR2 SVGAGI (reference sequence). The CDR3 sequence: CASSYGSGGPDTQYF. The CDR3 DNA reads TGTGCCAGCAGTTACGGCAGCGGGGGACCAGATACGCAGTATTTT.

This clone has just a few counts. The chain recombines TRBV6-1 with TRBJ2-5; D remains ambiguous. The tail of the sequence fits TRBJ2-7 better, so the J call may be wrong. Germline lookup yields CDR1 MNHNS and CDR2 SASEGT. This CDR3 region has 13 residues. CDR3 protein: CASTAGISYEQYF. The CDR3 nucleotides read TGTGCCAGCACGGCAGGAATCTCCTACGAGCAGTACTTC.

V is TRBV29-1 and J is TRBJ1-4, with D possibly being TRBD1 (6 bases). The CDR3 runs to 22 residues. CDR1 is SQVTM and CDR2 is ANQGSEA in the germline V gene. V was pared by 7 bases and J by 0 bases, with 36 bases between. The CDR3 region has the DNA TGCAGCGGGGGGGCGGGAGGGCCCCTGATCTATACCCCGGAGGCAACTAATGAAAAACTGTTTTTT. Translating gives CSGGAGGPLIYTPEATNEKLFF.

The rearrangement uses TRBV10-3 and TRBJ1-1, with D maybe TRBD1 (5 bases). Germline lookup yields CDR1 ENHRY and CDR2 SYGVKD. Trimming left V 4 bases short and J 2 bases short, with 11 bases between. The CDR3 is 14 amino acids. CDR3 DNA sequence: TGTGCCATCAGTGTAGACAGCATCAACACTGAAGCTTTCTTT. It is translated as CAISVDSINTEAFF.

This chain uses TRBV7-9 with TRBJ1-1; TRBD1 is a possible D gene (5 bases). The CDR3 runs 16 residues. Per the germline V gene, CDR1 is SEHNR and CDR2 is FQNEAQ (reference sequence). V lost 0 bases, J lost 1 base, and 12 bases lay in between. DNA for the CDR3: TGTGCCAGCAGCTTAGCGGAGGGGATCGGGAACACTGAAGCTTTCTTT. Protein: CASSLAEGIGNTEAFF.

Details on this clone: Other DNA sequences of this sample code for an identical CDR3. The gene calls are TRBV29-1 and TRBJ1-1, with TRBD1 matching 9 bases. This CDR3 region has 13 residues. CDR1 is SQVTM and CDR2 is ANQGSEA in the germline V gene. Losses at the gene ends were 7 bases for V and 3 bases for J; bases not matched to a gene: 6. The CDR3 DNA reads as TGCAGCGCCACTACAGGGGGCGACACTGAAGCTTTCTTT. Its translation: CSATTGGDTEAFF.

This clone was counted once. The chain couples TRBV4-1 to TRBJ2-7, with 9 bases lining up with TRBD1. CDR3 size: 17 residues. Germline V gives CDR1 MGHRA, CDR2 YSYEKL. V shed 1 base and J 5 bases; nucleotides not matched to a gene: 12. The CDR3 loop is CASSQVPSGTGSNEQYF. CDR3 nucleotides: TGCGCCAGCAGCCAAGTCCCGTCCGGGACAGGGTCTAACGAGCAGTACTTC.

The chain combines TRBV7-8 with TRBJ1-5; no firm D call. Trimming took 5 bases from V and 0 from J, leaving 11 bases between them. The CDR3 consists of 15 residues. Germline V gene sequence: CDR1 SGHVS, CDR2 FQNEAQ. CDR3 amino acids: CASSPRDFSNQPQHF. The CDR3, as DNA: TGTGCCAGCAGCCCCAGAGACTTTAGCAATCAGCCCCAGCATTTT.

CDR3 sequence reads: CASSYSAGADQPQHF. The DNA of the CDR3 is TGTGCCAGCAGTTACTCTGCGGGGGCCGATCAGCCCCAGCATTTT. The chain joins TRBV6-6 to TRBJ1-5; D might be TRBD1 (6 bases). From germline, CDR1 is MNHNY and CDR2 SVGAGI (reference sequence). V lost 0 bases, J lost 5 bases, and 11 bases lay in between. The CDR3 has 15 amino acids.

The gene calls are TRBV2 and TRBJ1-5; a weak D match, TRBD1 (6 bases). The germline V gene encodes CDR1 SNHLY and CDR2 FYNNEI. The CDR3 is made up of 15 amino acids. V shed 3 bases and J shed 4 bases, with 13 bases lying between them. The chain's CDR3 is CASSEFGGRNQPQHF. The CDR3, as DNA: TGTGCCAGCAGTGAGTTTGGGGGCCGGAATCAGCCCCAGCATTTT.

The chain is built from TRBV6-5 and TRBJ2-1; 11 bases fit TRBD2. J was trimmed by 8 bases and V by 9 bases; bases with no gene match: 6. Germline CDR1 and CDR2: MNHEY and SVGAGI. The CDR3 consists of 13 residues. Here the CDR3 DNA reads TGTGCCAGTAGCGGGGGGGATTATGATGAGCAGTTCTTC. Residues: CASSGGDYDEQFF.

The chain has TRBV30 and TRBJ1-1; unclear D gene. The CDR3 consists of 13 residues. The ends were cut back, 5 bases at V and 1 base at J, with 11 bases in the middle. CDR1 is GTSNPN and CDR2 is SVGIG in the germline V gene (reference sequence). The CDR3 region is CAWGNRRNTEAFF. Written as DNA, the CDR3 is TGTGCCTGGGGAAATCGGAGGAACACTGAAGCTTTCTTT.

The chain combines TRBV5-1 with TRBJ2-7, with D unclear. This CDR3 spans 13 amino acids. Trimming pared 4 bases from V and 5 bases from J, leaving 13 bases between. In germline, CDR1 is SGHRS, CDR2 YFSETQ. The CDR3 sequence: CASSLPPRNEQYF. The DNA of the CDR3 is TGCGCCAGCAGCCTCCCCCCGAGGAACGAGCAGTACTTC. The full variable domain, in which reference TRBV5-1 and TRBJ2-7 provide the parts outside the CDR3, is KAGVTQTPRYLIKTRGQQVTLSCSPISGHRSVSWYQQTPGQGLQFLFEYFSETQRNKGNFPGRFSGRQFSNSRSEMNVSTLELGDSALYLCASSLPPRNEQYFGPGTRLTVT.

The rearrangement joins TRBV14 to TRBJ2-1, with unresolved D. CDR1 and CDR2 from the germline V gene are SGHDN and FVKESK. The germline V and J ends were trimmed by 1 base and 4 bases, with 8 bases remaining between them. There are 14 residues in the CDR3. The CDR3 region has the DNA TGTGCCAGCAGCCAAGCCAGGCAGTACAATGAGCAGTTCTTC. It yields the protein CASSQARQYNEQFF.

This chain joins TRBV6-5 and TRBJ1-1; no firm D call. The germline CDR1 and CDR2 sequences are MNHEY and SVGAGI. Trimming removed 2 bases at V and 2 bases at J, with 9 bases between. CDR3 length: 14 amino acids. The CDR3 region is CASSYGSGNTEAFF. CDR3 coding DNA: TGTGCCAGCAGTTACGGGTCGGGAAACACTGAAGCTTTCTTT.

The V call is TRBV6-1, the J call TRBJ2-1; D is perhaps TRBD1 (6 bases). The V end lost 4 bases, the J end lost 4 bases, and 11 bases lay between the germline ends. This CDR3 spans 14 amino acids. Germline V lookup: CDR1 MNHNS, CDR2 SASEGT. The CDR3 region is CASSARGGYNEQFF. The CDR3 nucleotides read TGTGCCAGCAGTGCCCGAGGGGGATACAATGAGCAGTTCTTC.

The chain joins TRBV4-3 to TRBJ1-1; 7 bases are a match to TRBD1. From germline, CDR1 is LGHNA and CDR2 YSLEER. V lost 1 base to trimming and J lost 10 bases; unmatched junction nucleotides: 6. The CDR3 totals 13 residues. CDR3: CASSQGRGRGAFF. CDR3 DNA: TGCGCCAGCAGCCAAGGAAGGGGGCGAGGAGCTTTCTTT.

The rearrangement uses TRBV6-5 and TRBJ1-5; D unresolved. V gave up 0 bases and J gave up 4 bases, with 10 bases separating them. CDR1 MNHEY and CDR2 SVGAGI come from the germline V gene. This CDR3 contains 15 residues. The chain's CDR3 is CASSYSKGGNQPQHF. The CDR3 DNA is TGTGCCAGCAGTTACTCGAAGGGAGGGAATCAGCCCCAGCATTTT.